Each of the 19 T cell receptor beta chains below was sequenced from the same sample in a study of blood T cell repertoires in COVID-19. Clones were read by immunoSEQ multiplex PCR, and TCRdb kept only the in-frame ones, dropping some. The profile covers roughly 230,000 clones, with 90% appearing a single time and under 2.5% taken by the ten largest. Sequenced: peripheral blood. The receptors here all came from a woman aged 55-75 years with COVID-19, enrolled during active disease.

This sequence joins TRBV5-6 and TRBJ1-2; 10 nucleotides match TRBD1. Germline V gene lookup returns CDR1 SGHDT and CDR2 YYEEEE. The CDR3 length is 14 residues. J lost 6 bases, V lost 2 bases, and 4 bases had no gene match. DNA of the CDR3: TGTGCCAGCAGCTTCGGGACAGGGGTGGATGGCTACACCTTC. It yields the protein CASSFGTGVDGYTF.

The rearrangement joins TRBV2 to TRBJ2-7; possible D gene TRBD1, 6 bases. CDR1 SNHLY and CDR2 FYNNEI come from the germline V gene. Deletions cut 8 bases from V and 3 bases from J, with 8 bases between. The length of the CDR3 is 11 residues. The CDR3: CASGQYYEQYF. The CDR3 nucleotides read TGTGCCAGCGGACAGTACTACGAGCAGTACTTC.

Here the CDR3 reads CASTPMGGLVRETQYF. Written as DNA, the CDR3 is TGTGCCAGCACCCCAATGGGGGGACTAGTCCGGGAGACCCAGTACTTC. V usage is TRBV7-2 and J usage is TRBJ2-5; 8 bases line up with TRBD2. CDR1 and CDR2 from the germline V gene are SGHTA and FQGNSA. The ends lost 7 bases at V and 5 bases at J; junction bases unmatched: 15. The CDR3 totals 16 residues.

This chain links TRBV27 with TRBJ1-2, with 7 bases lining up with TRBD1. J was trimmed by 2 bases and V by 4 bases; bases with no gene match: 4. Germline CDR1 reads MNHEY; CDR2 reads SMNVEV (reference sequence). CDR3 length: 14 amino acids. Written as DNA, the CDR3 is TGTGCCAGCAGTTCTTGGACAGGCAACTATGGCTACACCTTC. The encoded protein is CASSSWTGNYGYTF.

The chain joins TRBV7-6 to TRBJ1-2, with no clear D. This CDR3 is 11 amino acids long. V was cut by 3 bases and J by 4 bases, with 3 bases left in between. Germline values: CDR1 SGHVS, CDR2 FNYEAQ. The CDR3, as DNA: TGTGCCAGCAGCTTTAGCTATGGCTACACCTTC. It encodes CASSFSYGYTF.

The chain carries TRBV7-9 and TRBJ2-3; 8 bases fit TRBD2. The CDR3 loop spans 15 amino acids. Germline V CDR1 and CDR2: SEHNR, FQNEAQ (reference sequence). With 1 base clipped from V and 5 bases from J, the junction kept 5 bases outside the gene matches. CDR3 sequence: CASSLGGGKEDTQYF. DNA of the CDR3: TGTGCCAGCAGCTTAGGCGGGGGGAAAGAAGATACGCAGTATTTT.

This clone was detected only a few times. The chain has TRBV10-3 and TRBJ1-3; 7 nucleotides match TRBD1. The CDR3 has 14 amino acids. Losses at the gene ends were 8 bases for V and 0 bases for J; bases not matched to a gene: 4. Germline loops: CDR1 ENHRY, CDR2 SYGVKD. The CDR3 is CAISTGYSGNTIYF. CDR3 in DNA: TGTGCCATCTCGACAGGGTACTCTGGAAACACCATATATTTT.

V usage is TRBV7-3 and J usage is TRBJ2-1, with 10 bases matching TRBD2. CDR1 is SGHTA and CDR2 is FQGTGA in the germline V gene. The CDR3 has 16 amino acids. Trimming cost V 4 bases and J 9 bases; bases outside gene matches: 12. Here the CDR3 DNA reads TGTGCCAGCAGCTCCCAAGCGGGGGGGTTCGGAATTGAGCAGTTCTTC. Protein sequence: CASSSQAGGFGIEQFF.

This rearrangement joins TRBV3-1 (or the pseudogene TRBV3-2) to TRBJ1-1, with D perhaps matching TRBD1 (6 bases). CDR3 length: 14 residues. In germline, CDR1 is LGHDT, CDR2 YNNKEL (reference sequence). The V end lost 5 bases, the J end lost 8 bases, and 18 bases lay between the germline ends. As DNA, the CDR3 is TGTGCCAGCAGCTCCAACAGGGCGCTTGAGGAAGCTTTCTTT. This codes for CASSSNRALEEAFF.

The chain employs TRBV5-1 and TRBJ1-1; a weak D match, TRBD1 (6 bases). The germline CDR1 and CDR2 sequences are SGHRS and YFSETQ. V shed 4 bases and J shed 1 base, with 17 bases lying between them. The CDR3 is made up of 16 amino acids. Here the CDR3 reads CASSLQGLGTNTEAFF. In DNA, the CDR3 is TGCGCCAGCAGCCTACAGGGATTAGGGACGAACACTGAAGCTTTCTTT.

CDR3 DNA sequence: TGTGCCAGCAGCCCCTTTGTCAGACTAGCGGGGGGTGGTGAGCAGTTCTTC. Amino acid sequence: CASSPFVRLAGGGEQFF. The V call is TRBV3-1 (or the pseudogene TRBV3-2), the J call TRBJ2-1, with 13 bases identical to TRBD2. This CDR3 region has 17 residues. Germline values: CDR1 LGHDT, CDR2 YNNKEL (reference sequence). V lost 4 bases and J lost 9; bases outside the gene matches: 12.

The chain employs TRBV10-3 and TRBJ1-2; 8 positions match TRBD1. Germline CDR1 ENHRY, CDR2 SYGVKD. J was trimmed by 2 bases and V by 2 bases; bases with no gene match: 1. The CDR3 spans 14 residues. CDR3 in DNA: TGTGCCATCAGTGAGCAGGGGGCGAACTATGGCTACACCTTC. Its protein is CAISEQGANYGYTF.

This clone appeared a single time. V and J are TRBV5-1 and TRBJ2-2; 8 nucleotides line up with TRBD2. Looked up from germline, CDR1 is SGHRS and CDR2 is YFSETQ. This CDR3 is built from 15 residues. V shed 5 bases, J shed 1 base, and the junction held 4 bases outside the gene matches. CDR3 loop: CASSPSGGNTGELFF. The CDR3 nucleotides are TGCGCCAGCAGTCCGAGCGGGGGGAACACCGGGGAGCTGTTTTTT.

The chain combines TRBV19 with TRBJ1-2; 7 nucleotides match TRBD1. Per germline, CDR1 LNHDA and CDR2 SQIVND (reference sequence). This CDR3 spans 15 amino acids. After removal of 5 bases from V and 8 bases from J, the junction contained 14 bases not matched to a gene. The CDR3 DNA reads as TGTGCCAGTAGTCTTAACTTGGACAGGTCGGGAGGCTACACCTTC. It is translated as CASSLNLDRSGGYTF.

The J gene is TRBJ1-1, the V gene TRBV5-1; 7 bases align to TRBD1. Germline CDR1 and CDR2: SGHRS and YFSETQ. This CDR3 comprises 15 residues. V lost 4 bases to trimming and J lost 11 bases; unmatched junction nucleotides: 17. The CDR3: CASSPPGAGSRGAFF. The CDR3 coding sequence is TGCGCCAGCAGCCCCCCCGGGGCCGGTTCCAGGGGGGCTTTCTTT.

Details on this clone: This sample includes further DNA sequences coding for the same CDR3. The chain links TRBV19 to TRBJ1-2, with D unresolved. The CDR3 loop spans 12 amino acids. Trimming shortened V by 3 bases and J by 4 bases, and 6 bases separated the two germline ends. CDR1 LNHDA and CDR2 SQIVND come from the germline V gene (reference sequence). CDR3: CASSMAAYGYTF. The DNA for the CDR3 is TGTGCCAGTAGTATGGCGGCCTATGGCTACACCTTC.

The chain joins TRBV6-2 or TRBV6-3 to TRBJ1-2; TRBD1 might be the D (6 bases). V was pared by 6 bases and J by 4 bases, with 12 bases between. CDR3 length equals 13 residues. CDR1 and CDR2 from the germline V gene are MNHEY and SVGEGT. The CDR3, as DNA: TGTGCCAGCAGCCCCGACAGGAGCTATGGCTACACCTTC. This encodes CASSPDRSYGYTF.

This chain connects TRBV6-1 to TRBJ2-5, with 8 bases identical to TRBD1. Trimming took 1 base from V and 7 from J; bases not matched to a gene: 11. Per germline, CDR1 MNHNS and CDR2 SASEGT. The CDR3 covers 16 residues. The CDR3 spells CASSEVIGQGRVTQYF. In nucleotides, the CDR3 is TGTGCCAGCAGTGAAGTAATAGGACAGGGAAGGGTGACCCAGTACTTC.

This sequence joins TRBV5-1 and TRBJ2-5, with a weak D call TRBD2 (5 bases). The CDR3 sequence is 13 residues long. CDR1 and CDR2 from the germline V gene are SGHRS and YFSETQ. V lost 4 bases and J 4 bases, leaving 11 bases between the germline ends. CDR3 bases: TGCGCCAGCAGCCGGGCTAGCAGAGAGACCCAGTACTTC. Its translation is CASSRASRETQYF.